The source of this T cell receptor (beta chain) is a study of CD8 T cells in Susac syndrome. When the RNA was reverse transcribed, random hexamers were used with an input of roughly 0.5 to 1 ug. MiXCR, run by TCRdb on the immunoSEQ multiplex PCR reads, gives a single entry per CDR3 protein. Among 95,000 to 150,000 distinct CDR3 sequences listed, over 90% were seen once. The sequenced material came from CD8+ T cells from PBMCs. The clonotype originates from a human donor with Susac syndrome.

CDR3 bases: TGCGCCAGCAGCTCCCCCGGGGCGCTGGAAGCTTTCTTT. Its translation: CASSSPGALEAFF. This chain connects TRBV5-1 to TRBJ1-1; D might be TRBD1 (5 bases). The CDR3 covers 13 residues. Germline V CDR1 and CDR2: SGHRS, YFSETQ. Deletions cut 3 bases from V and 8 bases from J, with 14 bases between.